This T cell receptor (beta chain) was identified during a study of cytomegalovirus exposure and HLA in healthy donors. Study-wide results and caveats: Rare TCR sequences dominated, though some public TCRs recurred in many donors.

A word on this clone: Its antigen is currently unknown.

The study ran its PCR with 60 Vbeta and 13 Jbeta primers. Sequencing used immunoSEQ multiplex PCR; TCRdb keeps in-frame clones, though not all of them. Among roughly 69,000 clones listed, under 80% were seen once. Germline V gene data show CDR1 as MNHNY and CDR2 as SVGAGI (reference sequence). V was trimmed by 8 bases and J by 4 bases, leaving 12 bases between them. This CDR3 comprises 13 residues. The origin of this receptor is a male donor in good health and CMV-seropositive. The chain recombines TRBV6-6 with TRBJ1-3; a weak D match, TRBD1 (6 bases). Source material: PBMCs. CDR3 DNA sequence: TGTGCCAGCGATAAGGGACACGGAAACACCATATATTTT. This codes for CASDKGHGNTIYF.